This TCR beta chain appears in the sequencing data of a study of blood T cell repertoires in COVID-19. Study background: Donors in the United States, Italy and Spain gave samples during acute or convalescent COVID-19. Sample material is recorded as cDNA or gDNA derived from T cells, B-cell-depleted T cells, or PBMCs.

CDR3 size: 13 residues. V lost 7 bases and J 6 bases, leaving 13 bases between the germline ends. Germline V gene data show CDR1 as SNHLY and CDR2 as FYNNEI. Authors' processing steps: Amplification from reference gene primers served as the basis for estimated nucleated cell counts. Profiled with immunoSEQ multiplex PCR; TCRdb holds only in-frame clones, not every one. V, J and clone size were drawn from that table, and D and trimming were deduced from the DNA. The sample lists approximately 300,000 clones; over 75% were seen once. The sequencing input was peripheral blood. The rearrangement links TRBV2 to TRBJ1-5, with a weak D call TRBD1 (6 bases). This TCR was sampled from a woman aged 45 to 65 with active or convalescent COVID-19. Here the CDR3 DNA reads TGTGCCAGCACCACAGGGAGCCCTCAGCCCCAGCATTTT. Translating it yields CASTTGSPQPQHF.